This TCR beta chain was recorded in a study of shared clonotypes between healthy human individuals. Study at large: Used for every donor were three CD4 naive, three CD4 memory, two CD8 naive and one CD8 memory plate. Points from the study as a whole: Approximately 4.9% of naive CD4 clonotypes were shared across a handful of donors.

The DNA input per sorted-subset replicate PCR was approximately 210 ng, corresponding to around 28,000 T cell genomes. Methods used by the authors: Without quality scores, immunoSEQ junctional reads could not be filtered like full-length reads. Using immunoSEQ multiplex PCR, the repertoire was profiled, and TCRdb retains in-frame clones only, with some absent. That table is the source of V, J and clone size, and D and trimming were worked out from the DNA. The sample carries about 1.1 million clones, approximately 78% recorded once. CDR1 is MDHEN, CDR2 SYDVKM, per germline. Trimming pared 1 base from V and 5 bases from J, leaving 10 bases between. The CDR3 is made up of 14 amino acids. On this clone itself: Its antigen remains unidentified.

The chain employs TRBV28 and TRBJ2-3; D uncertain. The sequence came from a man between 18 and 29 years old in good health. Some clones in this sample may be carry-over from other donors' samples. The sequenced sample consisted of memory CD4+ T cells from PBMCs. Subset specified: CD45RA-negative fraction. CDR3 protein: CASSLSSVRDTQYF. The CDR3 nucleotides read TGTGCCAGCAGTTTATCAAGCGTCAGAGATACGCAGTATTTT.